The 27 T cell receptor beta chains below all came from one sample that was sequenced in a study of T-cell memory formation after mild COVID-19. TCRdb re-analysed the 5' RACE reads in MiXCR, keeping a single row per CDR3 protein. This table has fewer than 50,000 distinct CDR3 sequences, roughly 7.2% appearing once. What was sequenced was PBMCs or a T cell subset sorted from them (not recorded which). The receptor source for this set is an adult who had mild COVID-19 (a few samples of this study predate the infection). Cell type and time point are not known.

The rearrangement links TRBV5-4 to TRBJ1-1, with 8 bases aligning to TRBD1. The V and J ends lost 0 bases and 8 bases, in that order; junction bases with no gene match: 6. CDR1 and CDR2 (germline): SGHNT, YYREEE (reference sequence). The CDR3 totals 14 residues. The CDR3 nucleotides read TGTGCCAGCAGCTTGGCGGGACAGGCCCCCGAAGCTTTCTTT. This encodes CASSLAGQAPEAFF. Full variable domain (missing parts from reference TRBV5-4 and TRBJ1-1): ETGVTQSPTHLIKTRGQQVTLRCSSQSGHNTVSWYQQALGQGPQFIFQYYREEENGRGNFPPRFSGLQFPNYSSELNVNALELDDSALYLCASSLAGQAPEAFFGQGTRLTVV.

In this sample, this clonotype turned up many times. The chain is built from TRBV7-9 and TRBJ2-7, with 7 nucleotides matching TRBD1. J was trimmed by 4 bases and V by 4 bases; bases with no gene match: 10. The germline V gene encodes CDR1 SEHNR and CDR2 FQNEAQ (reference sequence). The CDR3 contains 15 residues. The CDR3 DNA reads as TGTGCCAGCAGCTCCGGGGACAGTCGGGCTTACGAGCAGTACTTC. Protein sequence: CASSSGDSRAYEQYF.

The CDR3, as DNA: TGTGCCAGCAGTTACCGGAATTCAGGGTCGGGGGGCTACACCTTC. Translated: CASSYRNSGSGGYTF. The chain uses TRBV6-5 and TRBJ1-2, with D possibly being TRBD1 (5 bases). The CDR3 is 15 amino acids. V lost 2 bases to trimming and J lost 8 bases, with 18 bases between them. CDR1 and CDR2 from the germline V gene are MNHEY and SVGAGI.

This sequence joins TRBV7-9 and TRBJ1-1; D not certain. The germline CDR1 and CDR2 sequences are SEHNR and FQNEAQ (reference sequence). The CDR3 length is 16 residues. V was trimmed by 5 bases and J by 1 base, leaving 17 bases between them. DNA for the CDR3: TGTGCCAGCAGCCCCCCAAGCAACCAGGCGAACACTGAAGCTTTCTTT. Residues: CASSPPSNQANTEAFF. Full variable domain (missing parts from reference TRBV7-9 and TRBJ1-1): DTGVSQNPRHKITKRGQNVTFRCDPISEHNRLYWYRQTLGQGPEFLTYFQNEAQLEKSRLLSDRFSAERPKGSFSTLEIQRTEQGDSAMYLCASSPPSNQANTEAFFGQGTRLTVV.

This clonotype appeared many times. This chain joins TRBV7-2 and TRBJ2-3; D ambiguous. V was trimmed by 0 bases and J by 9 bases, leaving 10 bases between them. The germline V gene encodes CDR1 SGHTA and CDR2 FQGNSA. This CDR3 comprises 13 residues. The CDR3 bases are TGTGCCAGCAGCTTAGCCGAGTCCGGGACGCAGTATTTT. Protein product: CASSLAESGTQYF.

V gene TRBV4-3 combines with J gene TRBJ1-1; D is unclear. CDR1 and CDR2 (germline): LGHNA, YSLEER. This CDR3 is 14 amino acids long. V dropped 0 bases and J dropped 5 bases, with 10 bases sitting between them. The CDR3 DNA sequence: TGCGCCAGCAGCCAAGAAAGAGGCGGAACTGAAGCTTTCTTT. It specifies CASSQERGGTEAFF.

This clonotype was seen ten or more times. This chain connects TRBV7-2 to TRBJ2-3; 14 nucleotides agree with TRBD2. Trimming cost V 5 bases and J 1 base; bases outside gene matches: 11. The germline V gene encodes CDR1 SGHTA and CDR2 FQGNSA. The CDR3 has 19 residues. The CDR3 sequence is CASSLYGTSGSVGTDTQYF. The CDR3 bases are TGTGCCAGCAGCCTATACGGGACTAGCGGGAGTGTCGGCACAGATACGCAGTATTTT.

The table lists this clonotype with many counts. The CDR3: CSARASGRGTGELFF. The CDR3 DNA reads as TGCAGTGCTAGGGCCAGCGGGAGAGGGACCGGGGAGCTGTTTTTT. This chain joins TRBV20-1 and TRBJ2-2; 8 nucleotides agree with TRBD2. Losses at the gene ends were 3 bases for V and 5 bases for J; bases not matched to a gene: 8. Germline V gene lookup returns CDR1 DFQATT and CDR2 SNEGSKA (reference sequence). The CDR3 is 15 amino acids.

The chain links TRBV18 to TRBJ2-3; TRBD2 matches at 13 bases. This CDR3 has 17 amino acids. Germline lookup yields CDR1 KGHSH and CDR2 LQKENI. V gave up 3 bases and J gave up 0 bases; unmatched junction bases: 3. CDR3 loop: CASSPTSGGTSTDTQYF. In nucleotides, the CDR3 is TGTGCCAGCTCACCGACTAGCGGGGGGACTAGCACAGATACGCAGTATTTT.

This clonotype was detected only a few times. The rearrangement uses TRBV29-1 and TRBJ1-3; 9 nucleotides agree with TRBD1. Trimming took 6 bases from V and 2 from J; bases not matched to a gene: 8. The CDR3 has 15 residues. In germline, CDR1 is SQVTM, CDR2 ANQGSEA. The CDR3 region has the DNA TGCAGCGTAGGATCCGGGACAGGGACTGGAAACACCATATATTTT. It encodes CSVGSGTGTGNTIYF.

The V call is TRBV6-5, the J call TRBJ1-1; D is ambiguous. V lost 8 bases to trimming and J lost 1 base, with 17 bases between them. The CDR3 contains 15 residues. The germline V gene has CDR1 MNHEY and CDR2 SVGAGI. CDR3 residues: CASSVNYEGNTEAFF. The CDR3 DNA sequence: TGTGCCAGCTCAGTTAATTACGAAGGGAACACTGAAGCTTTCTTT.

The rearrangement joins TRBV6-2 or TRBV6-3 to TRBJ1-1; D perhaps matches TRBD1 (5 bases). Deletions cut 0 bases from V and 0 bases from J, with 14 bases between. Germline CDR1 MNHEY, CDR2 SVGEGT. This CDR3 is built from 17 residues. This CDR3 is CASSYSVRTPLNTEAFF. The CDR3 coding sequence is TGTGCCAGCAGTTACTCAGTCCGGACACCACTGAACACTGAAGCTTTCTTT.

The CDR3 region is CASSPPSGRSNTEAFF. CDR3 nucleotides: TGTGCCAGCTCACCACCGTCAGGGAGATCGAACACTGAAGCTTTCTTT. The V call is TRBV18, the J call TRBJ1-1; D may be TRBD1 (5 bases). The germline V and J ends were trimmed by 0 bases and 1 base, with 12 bases remaining between them. Germline CDR1 and CDR2: KGHSH and LQKENI. There are 16 residues in the CDR3.

The chain employs TRBV27 and TRBJ1-5; a possible D gene is TRBD1 (5 bases). The V end was cut by 5 bases, the J end by 5 bases, with 10 bases between. This CDR3 comprises 13 residues. Germline assignment: CDR1 MNHEY and CDR2 SMNVEV (reference sequence). The CDR3 DNA sequence: TGTGCCAGCAGTGTGGACATATATCAGCCCCAGCATTTT. This gives the protein CASSVDIYQPQHF.

This clonotype was recorded many times. The V and J genes are TRBV4-2 and TRBJ2-5; tentatively, D is TRBD1 (8 bases). The length of the CDR3 is 14 residues. Trimming took 4 bases from V and 5 from J, leaving 14 bases between them. Looked up from germline, CDR1 is LGHNA and CDR2 is YNFKEQ. The CDR3 here is CASSRGQGGETQYF. The DNA for the CDR3 is TGTGCCAGCAGCCGCGGACAGGGAGGGGAGACCCAGTACTTC.

At least ten counts were recorded for this clonotype. The chain has TRBV7-3 and TRBJ2-1; 11 bases line up with TRBD2. J was trimmed by 8 bases and V by 5 bases; bases with no gene match: 8. This CDR3 region has 15 residues. Germline CDR1 is SGHTA and CDR2 is FQGTGA. CDR3 DNA sequence: TGTGCCAGCAGCCCCACTAGCGGGGGCCTTCATGAGCAGTTCTTC. It is translated as CASSPTSGGLHEQFF.

This chain connects TRBV6-2 or TRBV6-3 to TRBJ2-7, with D possibly being TRBD1 (5 bases). V was clipped by 8 bases and J by 4 bases, with 15 bases between them. The CDR3 has 13 amino acids. The germline CDR1 and CDR2 sequences are MNHEY and SVGEGT. The chain's CDR3 is CASQQNQGYEQYF. The CDR3 coding sequence is TGTGCCAGCCAGCAGAATCAGGGTTACGAGCAGTACTTC.

This clonotype has only a few counts. The chain carries TRBV4-1 and TRBJ2-7, with 7 bases fitting TRBD2. V lost 3 bases, J lost 1 base, and 6 bases stayed unmatched. Germline CDR1 reads MGHRA; CDR2 reads YSYEKL. This CDR3 has 15 residues. Here the CDR3 DNA reads TGCGCCAGCAGCCACCCGGCTAGCGGTTCCTACGAGCAGTACTTC. This codes for CASSHPASGSYEQYF.

The sample holds many counts of this clonotype. The chain employs TRBV11-2 and TRBJ2-2, with unresolved D. The CDR3 consists of 15 residues. CDR1 is SGHAT and CDR2 is FQNNGV in the germline V gene. V was cut by 1 base and J by 4 bases, with 10 bases left in between. The CDR3 here is CASSLGPLGTGELFF. The CDR3 nucleotides are TGTGCCAGCAGCTTAGGCCCATTAGGCACCGGGGAGCTGTTTTTT.

The chain combines TRBV6-4 with TRBJ1-2; D call uncertain. The CDR3 contains 17 residues. Germline assignment: CDR1 MRHNA and CDR2 SNTAGT. Between the trimmed V and J ends, which lost 8 bases and 2 bases, there was a span of 24 bases. The DNA for the CDR3 is TGTGCCAGCCCCAACCGAGAGCGGCAGGTCAAGAACTATGGCTACACCTTC. It specifies CASPNRERQVKNYGYTF.

There are a few counts of this clonotype. V usage is TRBV5-1 and J usage is TRBJ2-7; possibly TRBD2 for D (5 bases). From germline, CDR1 is SGHRS and CDR2 YFSETQ. This CDR3 is 13 amino acids long. The V end lost 3 bases, the J end lost 3 bases, and 10 bases lay between the germline ends. CDR3 residues: CASSSPGIYEQYF. In DNA form, the CDR3 reads TGCGCCAGCAGCTCCCCCGGGATCTACGAGCAGTACTTC.

In this sample, this clonotype is medium-sized. The V gene is TRBV29-1, the J gene TRBJ2-3; 7 nucleotides line up with TRBD2. Trimming cost V 5 bases and J 2 bases; bases outside gene matches: 7. Germline V gene lookup returns CDR1 SQVTM and CDR2 ANQGSEA. The CDR3 contains 14 residues. The CDR3: CSVRRGSPTDTQYF. CDR3 nucleotides: TGCAGCGTTCGCCGCGGGAGTCCCACAGATACGCAGTATTTT.

This clonotype occurred many times. J is TRBJ2-1 and V is TRBV6-5, with TRBD1 matching over 10 bases. The J segment lost 9 bases and the V segment lost 3 bases, leaving 8 bases of the junction unmatched. This CDR3 contains 15 residues. Germline values: CDR1 MNHEY, CDR2 SVGAGI. As DNA, the CDR3 is TGTGCCAGCAGTTATGACAGGGGGCGCTGGGTTGAGCAGTTCTTC. Its translation: CASSYDRGRWVEQFF.

The chain carries TRBV5-6 and TRBJ1-2; D not certain. There are 13 residues in the CDR3. The V gene's germline CDR1 is SGHDT and CDR2 YYEEEE. Trimming took 4 bases from V and 3 from J, leaving 10 bases between them. CDR3 nucleotides: TGTGCCAGCAGCCTGGTTGGGGACTATGGCTACACCTTC. Encoded protein: CASSLVGDYGYTF.

This clonotype turned up a few times. The chain couples TRBV12-3 or TRBV12-4 to TRBJ2-7, with D possibly being TRBD2 (5 bases). This CDR3 spans 12 amino acids. Trimming removed 6 bases at V and 7 bases at J, with 13 bases between. CDR3 coding DNA: TGTGCCAGCAGCCGGATGGGAGTTGAGCAGTACTTC. It is translated as CASSRMGVEQYF.

This clonotype appeared many times. The gene calls are TRBV18 and TRBJ1-1, with 7 bases aligning to TRBD1. The CDR3 is 14 residues long. With V trimmed by 6 bases and J by 3 bases, 7 bases remained unmatched. Germline values: CDR1 KGHSH, CDR2 LQKENI. The CDR3 sequence is CASSINGQDTEAFF. The CDR3 region has the DNA TGTGCCAGCTCCATCAACGGACAGGACACTGAAGCTTTCTTT.

Points on this clonotype: A clone one base away is much larger, so this may be a read error. The chain joins TRBV12-3 or TRBV12-4 to TRBJ2-1, with D possibly matching TRBD2 (5 bases). This CDR3 has 13 residues. V was cut by 3 bases and J by 12 bases, with 15 bases left in between. The CDR3 region is CASSFVSSRRQFF. The DNA for the CDR3 is TGTGCCAGCAGTTTTGTGTCTAGCCGGAGGCAGTTCTTC.